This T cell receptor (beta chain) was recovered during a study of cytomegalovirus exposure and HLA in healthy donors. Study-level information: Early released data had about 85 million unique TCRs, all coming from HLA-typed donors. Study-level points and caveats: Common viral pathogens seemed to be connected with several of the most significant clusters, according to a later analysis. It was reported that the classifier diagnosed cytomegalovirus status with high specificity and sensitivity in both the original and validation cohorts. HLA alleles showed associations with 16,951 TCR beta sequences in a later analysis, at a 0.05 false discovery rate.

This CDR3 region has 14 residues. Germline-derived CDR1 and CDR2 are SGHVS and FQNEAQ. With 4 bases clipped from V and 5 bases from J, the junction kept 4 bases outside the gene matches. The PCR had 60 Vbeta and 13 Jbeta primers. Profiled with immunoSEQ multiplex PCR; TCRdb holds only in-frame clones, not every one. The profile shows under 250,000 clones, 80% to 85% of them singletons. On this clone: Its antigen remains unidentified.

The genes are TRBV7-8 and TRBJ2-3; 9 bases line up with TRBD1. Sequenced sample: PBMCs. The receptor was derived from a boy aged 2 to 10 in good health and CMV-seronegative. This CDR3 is CASSSPGQGDTQYF. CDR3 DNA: TGTGCCAGCAGCTCGCCGGGACAGGGAGATACGCAGTATTTT.